The rows below give T cell receptor beta chains drawn from one sample of a study of Ad26.COV2.S vaccination and SARS-CoV-2 variants. Clones were read by immunoSEQ multiplex PCR, and TCRdb kept only the in-frame ones, dropping some. The data contain about 320,000 clones, approximately 80% of them singletons. The specimen was peripheral blood, collected in a trial of Ad26.COV2.S vaccine versus placebo. The receptors stem from a person between 18 and 65 years old who received the Ad26.COV2.S COVID-19 vaccine or a placebo. The CDR3 runs from the conserved cysteine through the conserved F or W. Fields, in order: D gene, clone size, V gene, J gene, CDR3 protein, CDR3 DNA. D genes are given only for firm matches. For some rows the clone size is stated as once, few or many, or as a class when expanded; others skip it.

>TRBD1|NA|TRBV4-2|TRBJ2-7
CASSQDRGLIPNF
TGTGCCAGCAGCCAGGACAGGGGGTTAATTCCGAACTTC
>NA|NA|TRBV7-3|TRBJ1-2
CASSFKGYTF
TGTGCCAGCAGCTTTAAGGGCTACACCTTC
>NA|NA|TRBV28|TRBJ1-2
CASSISPNYGYTF
TGTGCCAGCAGTATTTCTCCTAACTATGGCTACACCTTC
>NA|NA|TRBV7-8|TRBJ2-7
CASSLFVEGYEQYF
TGTGCCAGCAGCTTATTTGTTGAGGGCTACGAGCAGTACTTC
>NA|once|TRBV6-6|TRBJ1-1
CASRVGWDTEAFF
TGTGCCAGCAGGGTGGGGTGGGACACTGAAGCTTTCTTT
>NA|NA|TRBV10-3|TRBJ1-5
CAISEPRDKTQHF
TGTGCCATCAGTGAGCCGAGGGATAAAACCCAGCATTTT
>TRBD1|NA|TRBV29-1|TRBJ1-4
CSVCEGAGGNEKLFF
TGCAGCGTTTGTGAGGGGGCCGGCGGTAATGAAAAACTGTTTTTT
>TRBD1|NA|TRBV19|TRBJ1-4
CASSPRQGGNEKLFF
TGTGCCAGTAGTCCCCGACAGGGCGGGAATGAAAAACTGTTTTTT
>TRBD2|NA|TRBV9|TRBJ2-3
CASSVTSGGADTQYF
TGTGCCAGCAGCGTGACTAGCGGTGGGGCAGATACGCAGTATTTT
>TRBD1|few|TRBV6-5|TRBJ2-7
CATTGGIGSYEQYF
TGTGCCACTACAGGGGGCATTGGGTCCTACGAGCAGTACTTC
>NA|NA|TRBV10-3|TRBJ1-2
CAISELGQGDGYTF
TGTGCCATCAGTGAACTCGGCCAGGGTGATGGCTACACCTTC
>NA|NA|TRBV7-8|TRBJ2-3
CASSQGRDNLKTQYF
TGTGCCAGCAGCCAAGGCCGGGACAATCTCAAGACGCAGTATTTT
>TRBD1|few|TRBV28|TRBJ1-5
CASSFRGQGNQPQHF
TGTGCCAGCAGTTTTAGGGGACAGGGCAATCAGCCCCAGCATTTT
>TRBD1|NA|TRBV10-2|TRBJ2-7
CASRDRPYEQYF
TGCGCCAGCAGGGACAGGCCCTACGAGCAGTACTTC
>NA|NA|TRBV4-2|TRBJ1-4
CASSQGVNEKLFF
TGTGCCAGCAGCCAAGGAGTTAATGAAAAACTGTTTTTT
>TRBD2|NA|TRBV19|TRBJ2-5
CASRPGTSGHKGQYF
TGTGCCAGTAGACCTGGGACTAGCGGGCACAAGGGCCAGTACTTC
>TRBD1|NA|TRBV10-3|TRBJ1-1
CAIRDRDRGFVTEAFF
TGTGCCATCAGGGACCGGGACAGGGGGTTTGTCACTGAAGCTTTCTTT
>NA|NA|TRBV7-9|TRBJ1-3
CASSFWDGGNTIYF
TGTGCCAGCAGCTTCTGGGACGGGGGAAACACCATATATTTT
>TRBD1|NA|TRBV14|TRBJ2-7
CASSQDFRDSSYEQYF
TGTGCCAGCAGCCAAGACTTTCGGGACAGCTCCTACGAGCAGTACTTC
>NA|NA|TRBV7-8|TRBJ2-1
CASSSREGGTRHEQFF
TGTGCCAGCAGCTCGCGTGAAGGGGGGACCCGACATGAGCAGTTCTTC